This TCR beta chain was recovered during a study of blood T cell repertoires in COVID-19. Study-level background: Whether acute or convalescent, the COVID-19 samples came from the United States, Italy and Spain.

Original processing methods: Reference gene primer amplification yielded estimated nucleated cell counts. The data were produced by immunoSEQ multiplex PCR, yet TCRdb's version contains in-frame clones alone and is incomplete. V, J and clone size reflect that table, while D and trimming were determined from the DNA. The top ten hold around 16% of the sample, which has approximately 100,000 clones, 75% to 90% seen once. V shed 5 bases and J 3 bases; nucleotides not matched to a gene: 8. The CDR3 runs 15 residues. Germline assignment: CDR1 SGHTA and CDR2 FQGNSA. This sequence was found in a man in his fifties with acute or convalescent COVID-19. This rearrangement joins TRBV7-2 to TRBJ2-7; TRBD2 matches 9 bases. Sequencing was performed on peripheral blood. The CDR3 DNA reads TGTGCCAGCAGCCCAGTCCCTAGCGGGATCTACGAGCAGTACTTC. It yields the protein CASSPVPSGIYEQYF. The full variable domain, with the rest looked up from reference TRBV7-2 and TRBJ2-7, is GAGVSQSPSNKVTEKGKDVELRCDPISGHTALYWYRQSLGQGLEFLIYFQGNSAPDKSGLPSDRFSAERTGGSVSTLTIQRTQQEDSAVYLCASSPVPSGIYEQYFGPGTRLTVT.